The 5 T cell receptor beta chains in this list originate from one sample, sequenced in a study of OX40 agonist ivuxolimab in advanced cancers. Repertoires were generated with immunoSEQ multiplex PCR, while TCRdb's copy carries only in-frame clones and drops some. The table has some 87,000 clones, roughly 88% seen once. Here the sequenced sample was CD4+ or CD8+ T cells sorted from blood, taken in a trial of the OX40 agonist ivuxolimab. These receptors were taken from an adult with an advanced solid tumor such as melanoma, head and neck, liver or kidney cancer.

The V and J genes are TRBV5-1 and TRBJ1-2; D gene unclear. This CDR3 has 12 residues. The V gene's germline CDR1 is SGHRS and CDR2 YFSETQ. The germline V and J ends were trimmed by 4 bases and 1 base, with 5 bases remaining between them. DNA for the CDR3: TGCGCCAGCAGCAGCAATAACTATGGCTACACCTTC. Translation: CASSSNNYGYTF. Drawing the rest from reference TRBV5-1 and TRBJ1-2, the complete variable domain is KAGVTQTPRYLIKTRGQQVTLSCSPISGHRSVSWYQQTPGQGLQFLFEYFSETQRNKGNFPGRFSGRQFSNSRSEMNVSTLELGDSALYLCASSSNNYGYTFGSGTRLTVV.

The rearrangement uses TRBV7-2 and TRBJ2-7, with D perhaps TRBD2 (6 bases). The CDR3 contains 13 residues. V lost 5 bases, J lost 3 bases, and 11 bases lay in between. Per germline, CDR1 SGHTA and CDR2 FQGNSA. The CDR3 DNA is TGTGCCAGCAGCCAAGGAGGGAACTACGAGCAGTACTTC. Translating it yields CASSQGGNYEQYF.

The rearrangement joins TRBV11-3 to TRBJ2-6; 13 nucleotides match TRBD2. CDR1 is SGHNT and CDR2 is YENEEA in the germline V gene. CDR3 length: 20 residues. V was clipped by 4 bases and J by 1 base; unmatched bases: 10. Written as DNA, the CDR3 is TGTGCCAGCAGCTCCCGGACTAGCGGGAGTGTCTGGTCTGGGGCCAACGTCCTGACTTTC. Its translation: CASSSRTSGSVWSGANVLTF. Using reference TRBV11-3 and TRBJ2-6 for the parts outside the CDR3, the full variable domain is EAGVVQSPRYKIIEKKQPVAFWCNPISGHNTLYWYLQNLGQGPELLIRYENEEAVDDSQLPKDRFSAERLKGVDSTLKIQPAELGDSAVYLCASSSRTSGSVWSGANVLTFGAGSRLTVL.

The CDR3 DNA reads TGTGCCAGCAGCTCCGATGTAGTTGATCAGCCCCAGCATTTT. Translating it yields CASSSDVVDQPQHF. The chain has TRBV9 and TRBJ1-5, with D uncertain. In germline, CDR1 is SGDLS, CDR2 YYNGEE. CDR3 length equals 14 residues. V was trimmed by 4 bases and J by 5 bases, leaving 13 bases between them.

The CDR3: CASSIVGEGGNEQFF. Here the CDR3 DNA reads TGTGCCAGTAGTATTGTGGGAGAGGGAGGGAATGAGCAGTTCTTC. The gene calls are TRBV19 and TRBJ2-1; 7 bases match TRBD2. V lost 3 bases, J lost 7 bases, and 9 bases stayed unmatched. This CDR3 comprises 15 residues. Germline CDR1 LNHDA, CDR2 SQIVND (reference sequence).